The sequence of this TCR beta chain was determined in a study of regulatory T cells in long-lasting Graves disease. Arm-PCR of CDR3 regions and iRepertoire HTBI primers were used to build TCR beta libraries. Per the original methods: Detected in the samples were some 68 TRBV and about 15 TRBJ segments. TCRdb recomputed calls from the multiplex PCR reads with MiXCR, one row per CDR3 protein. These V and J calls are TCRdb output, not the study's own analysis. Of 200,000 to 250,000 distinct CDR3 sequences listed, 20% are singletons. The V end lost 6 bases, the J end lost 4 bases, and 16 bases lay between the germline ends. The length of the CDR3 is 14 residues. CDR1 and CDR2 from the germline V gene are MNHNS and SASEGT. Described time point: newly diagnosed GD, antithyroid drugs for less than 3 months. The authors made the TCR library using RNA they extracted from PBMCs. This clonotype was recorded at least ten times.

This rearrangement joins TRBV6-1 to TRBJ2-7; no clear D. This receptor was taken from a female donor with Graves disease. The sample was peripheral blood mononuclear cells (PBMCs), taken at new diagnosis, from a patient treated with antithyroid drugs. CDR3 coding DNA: TGTGCCAGCAGACCAGGACGGATTATTTACGAGCAGTACTTC. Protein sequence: CASRPGRIIYEQYF.